This T cell receptor beta chain was documented in a study of cytomegalovirus exposure and HLA in healthy donors. In the study overall: T cells numbering some 170 million yielded roughly 120 million unique TCR beta sequences in an earlier analysis. Study-wide results and limits: There were under 200 TCR beta chains listed as cytomegalovirus-associated. Follow-up analysis found HLA locus-dependent TCR association rates, highest for DRB1 and lowest for HLA-C.

PCR involved 60 Vbeta and 13 Jbeta primers. Profiled with immunoSEQ multiplex PCR; TCRdb holds only in-frame clones, not every one. The sample holds under 150,000 clones, under 90% seen once. This clone has more than one count but fewer than ten. Its antigen is as yet unknown. The V gene's germline CDR1 is SEHNR and CDR2 FQNEAQ (reference sequence). CDR3 length: 14 amino acids. Trimming at V came to 6 bases and at J to 8 bases, leaving 10 bases not matched to a gene. Though probably carrying unrecorded immune exposures, donors were nominally healthy at sampling. Sequenced material: PBMCs. The chain uses TRBV7-9 and TRBJ1-2; 9 bases map to TRBD1. The sequence came from a man aged 18 to 29 in good health and CMV-seronegative. Here the CDR3 DNA reads TGTGCCAGCAGATCGGACAGGGGTTCGGACGGCTACACCTTC. It specifies CASRSDRGSDGYTF.